This TCR beta chain was recorded in a study of cytomegalovirus exposure and HLA in healthy donors. Overall study findings and caveats: Cytomegalovirus-associated TCR beta chains were listed, numbering roughly 150.

In this sample, this clone turned up a few times. The antigen remains unidentified. Germline V gene sequence: CDR1 MGHRA, CDR2 YSYEKL. This CDR3 contains 13 residues. V was pared by 4 bases and J by 2 bases, with 8 bases between. Primers: 60 Vbeta forward and 13 Jbeta reverse. Generated by immunoSEQ multiplex PCR, the TCRdb table keeps only in-frame clones and is missing some. Seen here are around 200,000 clones, about three quarters observed once, and the top ten hold less than 2%. The sequence was collected from a male donor in good health and CMV-seronegative. What was sequenced was PBMCs. The genes are TRBV4-1 and TRBJ2-5; no clear D. CDR3 DNA: TGCGCCAGCAGCCGGTCAGATCAAGAGACCCAGTACTTC. Its protein is CASSRSDQETQYF.